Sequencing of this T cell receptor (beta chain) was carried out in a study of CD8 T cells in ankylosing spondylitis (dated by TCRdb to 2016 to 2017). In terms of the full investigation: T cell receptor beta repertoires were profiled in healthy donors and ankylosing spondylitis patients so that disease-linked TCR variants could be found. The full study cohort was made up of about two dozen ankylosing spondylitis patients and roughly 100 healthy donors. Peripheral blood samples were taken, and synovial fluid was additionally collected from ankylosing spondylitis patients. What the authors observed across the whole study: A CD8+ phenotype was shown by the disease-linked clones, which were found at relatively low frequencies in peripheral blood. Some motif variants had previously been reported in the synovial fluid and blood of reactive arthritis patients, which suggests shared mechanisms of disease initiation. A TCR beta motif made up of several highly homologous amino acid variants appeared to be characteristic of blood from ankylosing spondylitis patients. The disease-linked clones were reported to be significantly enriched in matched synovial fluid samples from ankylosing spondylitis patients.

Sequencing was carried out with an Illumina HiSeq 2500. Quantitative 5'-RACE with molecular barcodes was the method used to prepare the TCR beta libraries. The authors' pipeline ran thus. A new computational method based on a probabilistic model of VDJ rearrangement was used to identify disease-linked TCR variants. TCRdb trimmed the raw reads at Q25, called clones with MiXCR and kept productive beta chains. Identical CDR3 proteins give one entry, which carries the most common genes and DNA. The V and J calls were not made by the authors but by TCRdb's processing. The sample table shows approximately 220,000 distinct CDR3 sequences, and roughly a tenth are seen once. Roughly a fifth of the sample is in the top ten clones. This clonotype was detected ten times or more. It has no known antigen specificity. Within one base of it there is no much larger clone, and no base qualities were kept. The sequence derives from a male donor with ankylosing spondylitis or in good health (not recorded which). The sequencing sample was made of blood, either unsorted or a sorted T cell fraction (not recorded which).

The CDR3: CASSLGWNGYTF. The sequenced DNA: TGTGCCAGCAGTTTAGGGTGGAATGGCTACACCTTC. Recombination joined TRBV12-3 or TRBV12-4 with TRBJ1-2; the D gene remains uncertain. V and J are truncated by 1 base and 6 bases respectively, leaving an intervening sequence of 6 bases. The CDR3, from cysteine to phenylalanine, totals 12 residues. Only the CDR3 part of the read is kept: 36 bases, read in frame from the first base.